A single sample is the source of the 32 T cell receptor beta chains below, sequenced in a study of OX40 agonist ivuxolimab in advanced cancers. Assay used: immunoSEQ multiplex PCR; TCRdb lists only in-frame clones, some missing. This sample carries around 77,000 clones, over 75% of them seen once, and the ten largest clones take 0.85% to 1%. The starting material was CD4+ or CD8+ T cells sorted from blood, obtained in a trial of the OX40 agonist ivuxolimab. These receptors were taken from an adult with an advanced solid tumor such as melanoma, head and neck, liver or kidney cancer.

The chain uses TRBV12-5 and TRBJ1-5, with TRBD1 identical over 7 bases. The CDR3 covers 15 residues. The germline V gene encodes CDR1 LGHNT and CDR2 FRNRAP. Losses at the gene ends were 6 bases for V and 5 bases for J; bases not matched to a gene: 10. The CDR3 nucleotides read TGTGCTAGTGGCCCCAAAGACAGGGCCGATCAGCCCCAGCATTTT. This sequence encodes CASGPKDRADQPQHF.

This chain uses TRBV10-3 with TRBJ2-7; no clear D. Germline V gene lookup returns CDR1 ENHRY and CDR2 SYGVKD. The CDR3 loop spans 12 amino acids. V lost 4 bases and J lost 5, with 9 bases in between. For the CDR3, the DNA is TGTGCCATCAGTGGAGGAGAAAACGAGCAGTACTTC. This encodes CAISGGENEQYF.

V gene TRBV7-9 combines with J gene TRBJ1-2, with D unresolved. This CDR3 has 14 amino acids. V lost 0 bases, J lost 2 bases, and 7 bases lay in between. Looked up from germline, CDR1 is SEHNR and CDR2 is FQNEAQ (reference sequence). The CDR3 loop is CASSLAADNYGYTF. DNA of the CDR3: TGTGCCAGCAGCTTAGCGGCAGACAACTATGGCTACACCTTC.

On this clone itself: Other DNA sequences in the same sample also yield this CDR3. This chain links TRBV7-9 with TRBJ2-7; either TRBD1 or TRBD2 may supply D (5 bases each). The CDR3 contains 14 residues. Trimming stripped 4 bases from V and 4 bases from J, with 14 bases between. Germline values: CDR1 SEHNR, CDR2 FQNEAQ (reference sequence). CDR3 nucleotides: TGTGCCAGCAGCTCCACCGGGACCTCGTACGAGCAGTACTTC. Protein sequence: CASSSTGTSYEQYF. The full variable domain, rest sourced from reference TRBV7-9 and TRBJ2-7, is DTGVSQNPRHKITKRGQNVTFRCDPISEHNRLYWYRQTLGQGPEFLTYFQNEAQLEKSRLLSDRFSAERPKGSFSTLEIQRTEQGDSAMYLCASSSTGTSYEQYFGPGTRLTVT.

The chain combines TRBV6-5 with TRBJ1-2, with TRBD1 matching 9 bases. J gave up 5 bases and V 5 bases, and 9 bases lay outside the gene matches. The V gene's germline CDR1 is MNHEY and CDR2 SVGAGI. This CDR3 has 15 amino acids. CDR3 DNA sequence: TGTGCCAGCAGTGCCGGGACAGGGAAAGGGTATGGCTACACCTTC. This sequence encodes CASSAGTGKGYGYTF.

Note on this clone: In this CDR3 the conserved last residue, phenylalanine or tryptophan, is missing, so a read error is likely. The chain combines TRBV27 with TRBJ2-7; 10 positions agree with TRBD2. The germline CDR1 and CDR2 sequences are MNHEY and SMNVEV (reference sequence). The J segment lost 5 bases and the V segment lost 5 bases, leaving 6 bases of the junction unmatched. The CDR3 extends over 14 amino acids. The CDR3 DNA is TGTGCCAGCAGTCAAGCGGGGGGGGCCCACGAGCAGTACCTC. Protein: CASSQAGGAHEQYL.

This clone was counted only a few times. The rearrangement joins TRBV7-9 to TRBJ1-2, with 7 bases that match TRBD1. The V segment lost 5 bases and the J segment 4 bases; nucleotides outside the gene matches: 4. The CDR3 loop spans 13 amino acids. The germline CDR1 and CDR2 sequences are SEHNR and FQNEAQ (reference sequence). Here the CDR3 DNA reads TGTGCCAGCAGCCCACAGGGGAGCTATGGCTACACCTTC. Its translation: CASSPQGSYGYTF.

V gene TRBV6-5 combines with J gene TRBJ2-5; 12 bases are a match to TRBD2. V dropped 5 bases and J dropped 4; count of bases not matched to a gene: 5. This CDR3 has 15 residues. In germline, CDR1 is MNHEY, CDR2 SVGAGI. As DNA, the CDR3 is TGTGCCAGCAGTGCCTTACTAGCGGGAGGAGAGACCCAGTACTTC. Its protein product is CASSALLAGGETQYF.

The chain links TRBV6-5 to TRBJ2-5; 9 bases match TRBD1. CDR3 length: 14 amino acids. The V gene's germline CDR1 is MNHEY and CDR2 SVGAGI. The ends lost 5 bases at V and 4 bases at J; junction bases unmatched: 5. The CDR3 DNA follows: TGTGCCAGCAGTCTGAACAGGGGGCGAGAGACCCAGTACTTC. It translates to CASSLNRGRETQYF.

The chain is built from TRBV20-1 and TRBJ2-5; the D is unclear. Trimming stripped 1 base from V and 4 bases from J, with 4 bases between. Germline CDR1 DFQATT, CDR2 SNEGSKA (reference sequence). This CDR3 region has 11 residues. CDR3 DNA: TGCAGTGCTAGAGTTGGAGAGACCCAGTACTTC. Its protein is CSARVGETQYF.

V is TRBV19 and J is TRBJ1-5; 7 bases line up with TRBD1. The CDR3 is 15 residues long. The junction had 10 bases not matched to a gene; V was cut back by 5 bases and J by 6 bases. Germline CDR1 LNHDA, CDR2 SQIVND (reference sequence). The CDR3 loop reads CASSVTPGQLQPQHF. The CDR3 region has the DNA TGTGCCAGTAGTGTTACGCCGGGACAGCTTCAGCCCCAGCATTTT.

The CDR3 DNA reads TGTGCCAGCAGTGAAGGCGGGAGACCCTACGAGCAGTACTTC. It is translated as CASSEGGRPYEQYF. This rearrangement joins TRBV6-1 to TRBJ2-7, with TRBD2 identical over 7 bases. The CDR3 extends over 14 amino acids. The V gene's germline CDR1 is MNHNS and CDR2 SASEGT. Losses at the gene ends were 1 base for V and 2 bases for J; bases not matched to a gene: 2.

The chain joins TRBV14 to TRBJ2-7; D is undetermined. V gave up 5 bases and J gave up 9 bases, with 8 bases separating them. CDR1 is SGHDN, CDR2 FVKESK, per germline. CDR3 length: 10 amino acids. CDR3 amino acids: CASSSCGQYF. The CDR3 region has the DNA TGTGCCAGCAGCTCTTGCGGGCAGTACTTC.

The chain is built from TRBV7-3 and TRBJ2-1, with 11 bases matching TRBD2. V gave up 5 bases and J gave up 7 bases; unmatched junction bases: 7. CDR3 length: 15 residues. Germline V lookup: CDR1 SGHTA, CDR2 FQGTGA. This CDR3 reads CASSLRLAGQNEQFF. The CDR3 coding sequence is TGTGCCAGCAGCCTTCGACTAGCGGGACAAAATGAGCAGTTCTTC.

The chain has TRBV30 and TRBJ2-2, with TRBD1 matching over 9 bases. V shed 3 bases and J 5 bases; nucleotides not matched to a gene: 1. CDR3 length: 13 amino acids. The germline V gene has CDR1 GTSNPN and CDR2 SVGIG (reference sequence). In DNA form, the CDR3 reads TGTGCCTGGAGGACAGGGGGGACCGGGGAGCTGTTTTTT. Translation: CAWRTGGTGELFF.

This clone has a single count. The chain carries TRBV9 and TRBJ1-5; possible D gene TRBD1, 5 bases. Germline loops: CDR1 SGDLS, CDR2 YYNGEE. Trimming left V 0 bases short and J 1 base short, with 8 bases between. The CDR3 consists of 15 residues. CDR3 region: CASSVEGDSNQPQHF. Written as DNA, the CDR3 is TGTGCCAGCAGCGTAGAAGGGGACAGCAATCAGCCCCAGCATTTT.

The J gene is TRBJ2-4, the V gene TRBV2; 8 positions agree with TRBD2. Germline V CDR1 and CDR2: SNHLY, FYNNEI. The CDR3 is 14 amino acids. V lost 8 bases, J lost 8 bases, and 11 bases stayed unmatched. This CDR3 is CASRGVRGEYIQYF. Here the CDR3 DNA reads TGTGCCAGCCGCGGGGTGCGGGGGGAATACATTCAGTACTTC.

Written as DNA, the CDR3 is TGCGCCAGCAGCGACGGCGGGACAGGGAACAATGAGCAGTTCTTC. As protein: CASSDGGTGNNEQFF. The chain couples TRBV5-1 to TRBJ2-1; 9 nucleotides agree with TRBD1. The germline CDR1 and CDR2 sequences are SGHRS and YFSETQ. J was trimmed by 5 bases and V by 4 bases; bases with no gene match: 7. CDR3 length: 15 residues.

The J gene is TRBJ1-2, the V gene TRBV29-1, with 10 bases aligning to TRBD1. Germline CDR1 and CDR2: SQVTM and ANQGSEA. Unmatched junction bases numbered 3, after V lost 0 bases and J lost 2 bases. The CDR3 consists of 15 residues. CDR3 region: CSVEDRDRGNYGYTF. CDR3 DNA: TGCAGCGTTGAAGACCGGGACAGGGGAAACTATGGCTACACCTTC.

The CDR3 loop reads CASSETGGITEAFF. The CDR3 DNA sequence: TGTGCCAGCAGTGAGACAGGGGGCATCACTGAAGCTTTCTTT. The V and J genes are TRBV25-1 and TRBJ1-1; 10 bases agree with TRBD1. This CDR3 region has 14 residues. Germline-derived CDR1 and CDR2 are MGHDK and SYGVNS. The trim removed 3 bases at V and 4 bases at J, leaving 2 bases unmatched.

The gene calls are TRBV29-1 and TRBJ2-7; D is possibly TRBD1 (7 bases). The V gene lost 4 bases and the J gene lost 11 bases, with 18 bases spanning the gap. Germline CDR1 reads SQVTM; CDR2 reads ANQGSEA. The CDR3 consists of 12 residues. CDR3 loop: CSVGPMEGAKYF. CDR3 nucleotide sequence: TGCAGCGTTGGTCCCATGGAGGGGGCCAAGTACTTC.

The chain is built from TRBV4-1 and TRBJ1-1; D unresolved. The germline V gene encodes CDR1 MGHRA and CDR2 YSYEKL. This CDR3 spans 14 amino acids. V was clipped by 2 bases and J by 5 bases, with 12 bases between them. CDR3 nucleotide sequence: TGCGCCAGCAGCCAACCGACACGCCGAACTGAAGCTTTCTTT. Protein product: CASSQPTRRTEAFF.

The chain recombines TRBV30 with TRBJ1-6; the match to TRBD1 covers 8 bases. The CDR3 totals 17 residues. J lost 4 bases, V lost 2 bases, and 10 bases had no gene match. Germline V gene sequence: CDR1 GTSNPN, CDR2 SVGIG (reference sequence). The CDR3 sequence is CAWSQRQGQGYNSPLHF. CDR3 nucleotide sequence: TGTGCCTGGAGTCAAAGACAGGGGCAGGGTTATAATTCACCCCTCCACTTT.

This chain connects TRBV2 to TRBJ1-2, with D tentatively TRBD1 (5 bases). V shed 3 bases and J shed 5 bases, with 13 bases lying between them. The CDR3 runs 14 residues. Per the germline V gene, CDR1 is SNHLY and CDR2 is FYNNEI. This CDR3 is CASSERGAGYGYTF. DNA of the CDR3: TGTGCCAGCAGTGAGAGGGGCGCGGGTTATGGCTACACCTTC.

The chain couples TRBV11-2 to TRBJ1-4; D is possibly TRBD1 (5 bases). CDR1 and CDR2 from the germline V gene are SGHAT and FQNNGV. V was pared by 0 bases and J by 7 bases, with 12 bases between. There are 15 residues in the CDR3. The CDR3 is CASSLDGREGEKLFF. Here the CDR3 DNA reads TGTGCCAGCAGCTTAGATGGCAGGGAGGGTGAAAAACTGTTTTTT.

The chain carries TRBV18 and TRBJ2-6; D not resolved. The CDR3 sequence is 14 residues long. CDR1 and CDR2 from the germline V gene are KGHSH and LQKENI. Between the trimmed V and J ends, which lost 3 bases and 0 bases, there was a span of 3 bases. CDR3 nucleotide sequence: TGTGCCAGCTCACCCCCCTCTGGGGCCAACGTCCTGACTTTC. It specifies CASSPPSGANVLTF.

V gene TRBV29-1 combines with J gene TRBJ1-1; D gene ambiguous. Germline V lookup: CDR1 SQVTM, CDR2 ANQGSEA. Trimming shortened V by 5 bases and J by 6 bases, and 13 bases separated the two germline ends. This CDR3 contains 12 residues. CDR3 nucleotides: TGCAGCGTTCAGGAGACTCTCGCTGAAGCTTTCTTT. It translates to CSVQETLAEAFF.

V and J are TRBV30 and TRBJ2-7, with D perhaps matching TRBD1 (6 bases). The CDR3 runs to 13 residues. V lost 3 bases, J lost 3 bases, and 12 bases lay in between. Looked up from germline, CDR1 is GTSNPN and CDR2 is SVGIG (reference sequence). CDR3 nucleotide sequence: TGTGCCTGGAGGAGACAGGCCCGCTACGAGCAGTACTTC. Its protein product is CAWRRQARYEQYF.

CDR3 residues: CATEAESNYGYTF. The CDR3 DNA is TGTGCCACCGAAGCAGAGTCTAACTATGGCTACACCTTC. V gene TRBV28 combines with J gene TRBJ1-2, with D unresolved. Trimming removed 10 bases from V and 0 bases from J, with 12 bases in between. The CDR3 is 13 amino acids. Germline CDR1 is MDHEN and CDR2 is SYDVKM.

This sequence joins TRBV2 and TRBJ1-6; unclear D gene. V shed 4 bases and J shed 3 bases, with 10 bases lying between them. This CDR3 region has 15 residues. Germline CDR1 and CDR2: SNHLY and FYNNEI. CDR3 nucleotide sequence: TGTGCCAGCAGTGGGAGTGCGAACTATAATTCACCCCTCCACTTT. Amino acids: CASSGSANYNSPLHF.

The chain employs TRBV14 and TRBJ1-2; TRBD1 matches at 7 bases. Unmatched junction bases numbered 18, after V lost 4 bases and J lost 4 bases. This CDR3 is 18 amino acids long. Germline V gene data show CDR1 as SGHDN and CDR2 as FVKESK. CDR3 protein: CASSPVPGQLTAAYGYTF. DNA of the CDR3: TGTGCCAGCAGCCCTGTCCCGGGACAGCTGACGGCGGCCTATGGCTACACCTTC.

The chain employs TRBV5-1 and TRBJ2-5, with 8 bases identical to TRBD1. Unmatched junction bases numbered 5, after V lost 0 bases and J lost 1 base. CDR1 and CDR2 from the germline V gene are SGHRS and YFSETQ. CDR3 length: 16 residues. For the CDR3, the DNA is TGCGCCAGCAGCTTGGAGGCAGGGGGCGTCCAAGAGACCCAGTACTTC. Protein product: CASSLEAGGVQETQYF.